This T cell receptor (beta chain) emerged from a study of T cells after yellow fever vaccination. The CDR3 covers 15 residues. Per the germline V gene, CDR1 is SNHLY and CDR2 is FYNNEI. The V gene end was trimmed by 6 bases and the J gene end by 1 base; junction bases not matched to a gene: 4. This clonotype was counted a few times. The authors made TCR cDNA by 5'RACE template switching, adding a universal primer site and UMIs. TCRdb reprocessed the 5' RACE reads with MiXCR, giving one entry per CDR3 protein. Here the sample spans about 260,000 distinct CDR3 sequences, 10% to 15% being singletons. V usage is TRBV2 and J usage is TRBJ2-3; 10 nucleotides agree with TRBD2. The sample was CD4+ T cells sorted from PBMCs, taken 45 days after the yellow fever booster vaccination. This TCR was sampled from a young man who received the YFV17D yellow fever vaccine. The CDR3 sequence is CASSDLAGGTDTQYF. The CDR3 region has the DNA TGTGCCAGCAGCGATCTAGCGGGAGGCACAGATACGCAGTATTTT.